This T cell receptor beta chain was sequenced for a study of OX40 agonist ivuxolimab in advanced cancers. About the study: Eligibility rules accepted prior anti-PD-1, anti-PD-L1 or anti-CTLA-4 therapy, and around 40% had some. The study's findings and limits: CD4+ and CD8+ T cells in blood underwent clonal expansion by week 6 at 0.1 to 3.0 mg/kg. Which antigen the expanded peripheral T cells recognized is unknown.

Of note for this clone: The antigen remains undetermined.

Germline V gives CDR1 SEHNR, CDR2 FQNEAQ (reference sequence). The J segment lost 5 bases and the V segment lost 10 bases, leaving 6 bases of the junction unmatched. The CDR3 loop spans 14 amino acids. Sequencing used immunoSEQ multiplex PCR; TCRdb keeps in-frame clones, though not all of them. The table shows nearly 20,000 clones, with around 82% occurring only once. Sample: CD4+ or CD8+ T cells sorted from blood, taken in a trial of the OX40 agonist ivuxolimab. The V gene is TRBV7-9, the J gene TRBJ2-2; 11 bases map to TRBD2. The TCR originated in an adult with an advanced solid tumor such as melanoma, head and neck, liver or kidney cancer. Written as DNA, the CDR3 is TGTGCCACCCTACTAGCGGGGGAAACCGGGGAGCTGTTTTTT. This translates into CATLLAGETGELFF.